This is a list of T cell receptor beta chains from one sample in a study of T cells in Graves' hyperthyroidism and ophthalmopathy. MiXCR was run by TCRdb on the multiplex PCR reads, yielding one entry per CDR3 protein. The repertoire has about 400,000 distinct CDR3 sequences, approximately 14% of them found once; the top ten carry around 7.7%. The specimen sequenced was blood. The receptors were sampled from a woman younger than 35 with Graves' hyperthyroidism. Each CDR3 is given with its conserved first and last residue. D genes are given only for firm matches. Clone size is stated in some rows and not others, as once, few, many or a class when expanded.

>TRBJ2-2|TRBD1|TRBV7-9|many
TGTGCCAGCAGTGTCCCGGGACAGGGGAACACCGGGGAGCTGTTTTTT
CASSVPGQGNTGELFF
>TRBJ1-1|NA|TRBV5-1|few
TGTGCCAGCAGCCCCGCAACAAGTGGGGCAGAGACTGAAGCTTTCTTT
CASSPATSGAETEAFF
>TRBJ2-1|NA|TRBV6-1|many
TGTGCCAGCAGCCCTCAGGAGCGTTCCTACAATGAGCAGTTCTTC
CASSPQERSYNEQFF
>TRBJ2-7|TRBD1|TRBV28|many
TGTGCCAGCAGCCTCCTTACAGGGGGTGGCTACGAGCAGTACTTC
CASSLLTGGGYEQYF
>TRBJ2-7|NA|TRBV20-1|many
TGCAGTGCGGGCAGTCGGGGGCGCGGGTTGCAGCAGTACTTC
CSAGSRGRGLQQYF
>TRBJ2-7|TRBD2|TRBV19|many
TGTGCCAGTAGTTCTGTAGCGGGGAGCTCCTACGAGCAGTACTTC
CASSSVAGSSYEQYF
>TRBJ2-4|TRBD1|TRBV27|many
TGTGCCAGCAGTCGACGGACAGGGGGCCTCGGCAAAAACATTCAGTACTTC
CASSRRTGGLGKNIQYF
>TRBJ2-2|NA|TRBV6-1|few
TGTGCCAGCAGTGAAGAAGCGGCGAACACCGGGGAGCTGTTTTTT
CASSEEAANTGELFF
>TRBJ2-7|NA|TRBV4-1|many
TGCGCCAGCAGCCAAGATTTTCTCGGAGCAGCGTCCTACGAGCAGTACTTC
CASSQDFLGAASYEQYF
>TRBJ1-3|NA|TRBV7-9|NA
TGTGCCAGCAGCAATGCGGGGATTTACTCTGGAAACACCATATATTTT
CASSNAGIYSGNTIYF
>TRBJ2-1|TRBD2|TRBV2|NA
TGTGCCAGCAGTGATGCTAGCGGGAGGTTTGAGCAGTTCTTC
CASSDASGRFEQFF
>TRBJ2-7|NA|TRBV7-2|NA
TGTGCCAGCAGCTATCCCGTAGCTATAGGAGACGAGCAGTACTTC
CASSYPVAIGDEQYF
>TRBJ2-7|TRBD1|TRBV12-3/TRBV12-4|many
TGTGCCAGCAGTCGGACAGGGGTGAGCGAGCAGTACTTC
CASSRTGVSEQYF
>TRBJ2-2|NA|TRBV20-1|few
TGCAGTGCCCCGGAGCACCCGAACACCGGGGAGCTGTTTTTT
CSAPEHPNTGELFF
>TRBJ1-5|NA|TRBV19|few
TGTGCCAGTAGTATATCCACGTATAGCAATCAGCCCCAGCATTTT
CASSISTYSNQPQHF
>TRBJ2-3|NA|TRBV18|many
TGTGCCAGCTCACCACCTGTAAGCACAGATACGCAGTATTTT
CASSPPVSTDTQYF
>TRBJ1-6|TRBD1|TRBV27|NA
TGTGCCAGCAGTCCGACCGGGACAGGGGGCAATAATTCACCCCTCCACTTT
CASSPTGTGGNNSPLHF
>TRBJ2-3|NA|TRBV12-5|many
TGTGCTAGTGGCTACACGGTGCTTCTTTGGCCAGATACGCAGTATTTT
CASGYTVLLWPDTQYF
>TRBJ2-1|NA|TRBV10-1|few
TGCGCCAGCAGTGAGTACGCCGCCGGTGGTAATGAGCAGTTCTTC
CASSEYAAGGNEQFF
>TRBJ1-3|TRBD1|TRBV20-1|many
TGCAGTGCTAGCCCACACAGGGGGCGAGGAAACACCATATATTTT
CSASPHRGRGNTIYF
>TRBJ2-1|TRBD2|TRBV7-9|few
TGTGCCAGCAGCCCCACCTGGGGGCGGGAGGGCGGTGAGCAGTTCTTC
CASSPTWGREGGEQFF
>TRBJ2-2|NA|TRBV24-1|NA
TGTGCCACCATCTGTACGCTAGCAAGGATTTACGGGGGGCTGTTTTTT
CATICTLARIYGGLFF
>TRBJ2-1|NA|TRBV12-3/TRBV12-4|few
TGTGCCAGCAGTCACTCCGGGACCTACAATGAGCAGTTCTTC
CASSHSGTYNEQFF
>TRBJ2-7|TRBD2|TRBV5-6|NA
TGTGCCAGCAGCTTGGGGGGACTAGCGGGGTACGAGCAGTACTTC
CASSLGGLAGYEQYF
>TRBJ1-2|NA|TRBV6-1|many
TGTGCCAGCACGAAGTGGGGTGATGGCTACACCTTC
CASTKWGDGYTF
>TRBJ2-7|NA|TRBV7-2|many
TGTGCCGTGGGGTTACAACTAGGGATTTACGAGCAGTACTTC
CAVGLQLGIYEQYF
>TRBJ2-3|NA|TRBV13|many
TGTGCCAGCAGCTTAGGGCCCCGGGGAGATACGCAGTATTTT
CASSLGPRGDTQYF
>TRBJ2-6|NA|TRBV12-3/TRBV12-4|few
TGTGCCAGCAGTTTTTTACGGTCCTCTGGGGCCAACGTCCTGACTTTC
CASSFLRSSGANVLTF
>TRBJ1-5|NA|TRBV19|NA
TGTGCCAGCCGAGGGGCGGGAGACCTATATAGCAATCAGCCCCAGCATTTT
CASRGAGDLYSNQPQHF
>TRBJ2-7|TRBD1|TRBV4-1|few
TGCGCCAGCAGCTCTCAGGGGACAGGCGGCTACGAGCAGTACTTC
CASSSQGTGGYEQYF
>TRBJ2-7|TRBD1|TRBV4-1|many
TGCGCCAGCAGCCCAGGGGGCACCGTCTACGAGCAGTACTTC
CASSPGGTVYEQYF
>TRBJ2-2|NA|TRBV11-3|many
TGTGCCAGCAGCGGAACAGGTTCGGACACCGGGGAGCTGTTTTTT
CASSGTGSDTGELFF
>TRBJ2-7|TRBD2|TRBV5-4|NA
TGTGCCAGCAGCTACATAGGGACTAGGGAGCAGTACTTC
CASSYIGTREQYF
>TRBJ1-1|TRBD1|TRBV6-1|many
TGTGCCAGCAGTGGTAACTACAGGGGGCTCAGTCCCTTGCCCACTGAAGCTTTCTTT
CASSGNYRGLSPLPTEAFF
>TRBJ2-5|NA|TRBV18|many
TGTGCCAGCTCACCAGAACAAGAGACCCAGTACTTC
CASSPEQETQYF
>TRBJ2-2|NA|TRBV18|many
TGTGCCAGCTCACCGAACCTTCCAGAGAGCACCGGGGAGCTGTTTTTT
CASSPNLPESTGELFF
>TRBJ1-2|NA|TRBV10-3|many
TGTGCCATCAGTGAGTCAGGAGGGTCTTATGGCTACACCTTC
CAISESGGSYGYTF
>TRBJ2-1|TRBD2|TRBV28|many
TGTGCCAGCAGTCCGTCTAGCGGGGGTCACAATGAGCAGTTCTTC
CASSPSSGGHNEQFF
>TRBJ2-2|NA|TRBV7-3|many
TGTGCCAGCAGCGGACAAGCGAACACCGGGGAGCTGTTTTTT
CASSGQANTGELFF
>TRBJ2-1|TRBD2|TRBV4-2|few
TGTGCCAGCAGCCAAGGGGGCGGGAGGGCCGCCTCCTACAATGAGCAGTTCTTC
CASSQGGGRAASYNEQFF
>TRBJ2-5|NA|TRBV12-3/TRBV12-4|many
TGTGCCAGCAGTTTGATTCCGGGGCCAGAGACCCAGTACTTC
CASSLIPGPETQYF
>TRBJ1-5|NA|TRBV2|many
TGTGCCAGCAGTGAACGGGGATCCAATCAGCCCCAGCATTTT
CASSERGSNQPQHF
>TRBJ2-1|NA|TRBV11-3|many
TGTGCCAGCAGCTTATCTGGGTCCCTAGTATATGAGCAGTTCTTC
CASSLSGSLVYEQFF
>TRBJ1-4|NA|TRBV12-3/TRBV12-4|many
TGTGCCAGCAGTTTATTCGGGGCTGACGAAAAACTGTTTTTT
CASSLFGADEKLFF
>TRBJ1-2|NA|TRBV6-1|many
TGTGCCAGCAGTGCCTCCCGGGACACTAACTATGGCTACACCTTC
CASSASRDTNYGYTF
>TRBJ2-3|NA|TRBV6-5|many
TGTGCCAGCAGTTACAACCCGGGAAGCACAGATACGCAGTATTTT
CASSYNPGSTDTQYF